The rows below give T cell receptor beta chains drawn from one sample of a study of OX40 agonist ivuxolimab in advanced cancers. The repertoire was sequenced with immunoSEQ multiplex PCR; TCRdb's copy has only in-frame clones and lacks some. The profile shows 50,000 to 55,000 clones, roughly four fifths of them singletons. The source material was CD4+ or CD8+ T cells sorted from blood, sampled in a trial of the OX40 agonist ivuxolimab. The receptors shown here come from an adult with an advanced solid tumor such as melanoma, head and neck, liver or kidney cancer. The CDR3 runs from the conserved cysteine through the conserved F or W. Each record gives: clone size, J gene, D gene, V gene, CDR3 DNA, CDR3 protein. A D gene is named only where the DNA matches it firmly. Expanded clones get a size class; other rows say once, few or many, or leave the size out.

abundance: NA; j_gene: TRBJ1-1; d_gene: NA; v_gene: TRBV7-9; CDR3nt: TGTGCCAGCAGCTTAGGCGGGGAGGGAAACACTGAAGCTTTCTTT; CDR3aa: CASSLGGEGNTEAFF
abundance: NA; j_gene: TRBJ2-1; d_gene: TRBD1; v_gene: TRBV7-3; CDR3nt: TGTGCCAGCAGCGAACCAGGGGGCCGCTCCTACAATGAGCAGTTCTTC; CDR3aa: CASSEPGGRSYNEQFF
abundance: NA; j_gene: TRBJ1-1; d_gene: NA; v_gene: TRBV9; CDR3nt: TGTGCCAGCAGCGCTGATATGGGGGACACTGAAGCTTTCTTT; CDR3aa: CASSADMGDTEAFF
abundance: few; j_gene: TRBJ2-2; d_gene: TRBD2; v_gene: TRBV7-6; CDR3nt: TGTGCCAGCAGCGCTACCGGGACTAGCGGGGTCGGGGAGCTGTTTTTT; CDR3aa: CASSATGTSGVGELFF
abundance: NA; j_gene: TRBJ2-3; d_gene: TRBD2; v_gene: TRBV9; CDR3nt: TGTGCCAGCAGCGCTCCACTAGCGGGGTTAACAGATACGCAGTATTTT; CDR3aa: CASSAPLAGLTDTQYF
abundance: NA; j_gene: TRBJ1-4; d_gene: NA; v_gene: TRBV27; CDR3nt: TGTGCCAGCAGGGGGCGATGGAATGAAAAACTGTTTTTT; CDR3aa: CASRGRWNEKLFF
abundance: NA; j_gene: TRBJ1-2; d_gene: NA; v_gene: TRBV10-2; CDR3nt: TGCGCCGGCCTTACGGGGGGCGCGGGGGGCTACACCTTC; CDR3aa: CAGLTGGAGGYTF
abundance: NA; j_gene: TRBJ1-2; d_gene: NA; v_gene: TRBV25-1; CDR3nt: TGTGCCAGCAGTGAAGCGGGCAGGGGTCTGGAAGATGGCTACACCTTC; CDR3aa: CASSEAGRGLEDGYTF
abundance: NA; j_gene: TRBJ2-1; d_gene: TRBD1; v_gene: TRBV5-1; CDR3nt: TGCGCCAGCAGCTTGGGGGACAGATCCTACAATGAGCAGTTCTTC; CDR3aa: CASSLGDRSYNEQFF
abundance: few; j_gene: TRBJ1-1; d_gene: NA; v_gene: TRBV6-5; CDR3nt: TGTGCCAGCAGTGAACTCGGCGGCTTAAAGGCTTTCTTT; CDR3aa: CASSELGGLKAFF
abundance: NA; j_gene: TRBJ1-4; d_gene: NA; v_gene: TRBV7-9; CDR3nt: TGTGCCAGCGAGGACGGTAGCAGTAATGAAAAACTGTTTTTT; CDR3aa: CASEDGSSNEKLFF
abundance: NA; j_gene: TRBJ1-5; d_gene: NA; v_gene: TRBV18; CDR3nt: TGTGCCAGCTCGCCGACGGATAGCAATCAGCCCCAGCATTTT; CDR3aa: CASSPTDSNQPQHF
abundance: NA; j_gene: TRBJ2-3; d_gene: NA; v_gene: TRBV15; CDR3nt: TGTGCCACCAGCAGAGATGGGGGGGCCAGCACAGATACGCAGTATTTT; CDR3aa: CATSRDGGASTDTQYF
abundance: NA; j_gene: TRBJ2-1; d_gene: TRBD1; v_gene: TRBV6-1; CDR3nt: TGTGCCAGCAGAACGGGGACAGGGCATGAGCAGTTCTTC; CDR3aa: CASRTGTGHEQFF
abundance: NA; j_gene: TRBJ2-3; d_gene: NA; v_gene: TRBV18; CDR3nt: TGTGCCAGCTCACCACGGCTTGGGGCAGATACGCAGTATTTT; CDR3aa: CASSPRLGADTQYF
abundance: once; j_gene: TRBJ2-1; d_gene: NA; v_gene: TRBV27; CDR3nt: TGTGCCAGCAGTTCCCCTCTAGGTGACCGTTACAATGAGCAGTTCTTC; CDR3aa: CASSSPLGDRYNEQFF
abundance: NA; j_gene: TRBJ2-3; d_gene: TRBD1; v_gene: TRBV5-1; CDR3nt: TGCGCCAGCAGCTTCGACAGGGTGGGAGATACGCAGTATTTT; CDR3aa: CASSFDRVGDTQYF
abundance: NA; j_gene: TRBJ1-6; d_gene: TRBD1; v_gene: TRBV7-6; CDR3nt: TGTGCCAGCAGCTTACGACAGGGGGATTCACCCCTCCACTTT; CDR3aa: CASSLRQGDSPLHF
abundance: few; j_gene: TRBJ2-1; d_gene: TRBD2; v_gene: TRBV5-1; CDR3nt: TGCGCCAGCAGCGGGGACCTAGCGGGGGGGCCATACAATGAGCAGTTCTTC; CDR3aa: CASSGDLAGGPYNEQFF
abundance: few; j_gene: TRBJ1-4; d_gene: TRBD1; v_gene: TRBV5-1; CDR3nt: TGCGCCAGCAGCTTGGCGGGGGGGCTGGGACAGCGCGCCGGAGCAACTAATGAAAAACTGTTTTTT; CDR3aa: CASSLAGGLGQRAGATNEKLFF
abundance: NA; j_gene: TRBJ2-5; d_gene: NA; v_gene: TRBV7-2; CDR3nt: TGTGCCAGCAGCGCAGTAGCGGTCCTACGGCCAGAGACCCAGTACTTC; CDR3aa: CASSAVAVLRPETQYF
abundance: NA; j_gene: TRBJ1-6; d_gene: NA; v_gene: TRBV19; CDR3nt: TGTGCCAGTAGTATCTCCATCTCCTATAATTCACCCCTCCACTTT; CDR3aa: CASSISISYNSPLHF
abundance: NA; j_gene: TRBJ1-4; d_gene: TRBD1; v_gene: TRBV18; CDR3nt: TGTGCCAGCTCACCGGGACAGGGGACTAATGAAAAACTGTTTTTT; CDR3aa: CASSPGQGTNEKLFF
abundance: NA; j_gene: TRBJ2-7; d_gene: NA; v_gene: TRBV11-2; CDR3nt: TGTGCCAGCAGCTCCCGCGATTTAGGGGCCTACGAGCAGTACTTC; CDR3aa: CASSSRDLGAYEQYF
abundance: NA; j_gene: TRBJ2-5; d_gene: NA; v_gene: TRBV19; CDR3nt: TGTGCCAGTAGTCCCGATCAGGGAGGACGACAAGAGACCCAGTACTTC; CDR3aa: CASSPDQGGRQETQYF
abundance: NA; j_gene: TRBJ2-1; d_gene: NA; v_gene: TRBV29-1; CDR3nt: TGCAGCGGGAAGGGCCACATATCGCTCAATGAGCAGTTCTTC; CDR3aa: CSGKGHISLNEQFF
abundance: NA; j_gene: TRBJ1-6; d_gene: NA; v_gene: TRBV28; CDR3nt: TGTGCCAGCAGTTTATTTATACGGATTAGTTCACCCCTCCACTTT; CDR3aa: CASSLFIRISSPLHF
abundance: NA; j_gene: TRBJ2-5; d_gene: TRBD2; v_gene: TRBV4-2; CDR3nt: TGTGCCAGCAGCCAAGATCGGGGGGGCCAAGAGACCCAGTACTTC; CDR3aa: CASSQDRGGQETQYF
abundance: NA; j_gene: TRBJ2-7; d_gene: NA; v_gene: TRBV29-1; CDR3nt: TGCAGCGCAGGAGGATTCCGACAGAATCCCTACGAGCAGTACTTC; CDR3aa: CSAGGFRQNPYEQYF
abundance: few; j_gene: TRBJ2-7; d_gene: NA; v_gene: TRBV21-1; CDR3nt: TGTGCCAGCTGGTGCGGGGGCGGGTACGAGCAGTACTTC; CDR3aa: CASWCGGGYEQYF
abundance: NA; j_gene: TRBJ2-6; d_gene: NA; v_gene: TRBV11-2; CDR3nt: TGTGCCAGCAGCCCAGGACGGATCTCTGGGGCCAACGTCCTGACTTTC; CDR3aa: CASSPGRISGANVLTF
abundance: NA; j_gene: TRBJ2-6; d_gene: NA; v_gene: TRBV18; CDR3nt: TGTGCCAGCTCACCGGAGCAGGGATTCCAACCCTCCTCTGGGGCCAACGTCCTGACTTTC; CDR3aa: CASSPEQGFQPSSGANVLTF
abundance: NA; j_gene: TRBJ2-5; d_gene: NA; v_gene: TRBV6-1; CDR3nt: TGTGCCAGCAGTGAAGGGGGGGCCTGGGAGACCCAGTACTTC; CDR3aa: CASSEGGAWETQYF
abundance: NA; j_gene: TRBJ1-1; d_gene: NA; v_gene: TRBV5-1; CDR3nt: TGCGCCAGCAGCTTGGATGCCAGGGTCGGGACTGAAGCTTTCTTT; CDR3aa: CASSLDARVGTEAFF
abundance: once; j_gene: TRBJ2-3; d_gene: TRBD2; v_gene: TRBV7-8; CDR3nt: TGTGCCAGCAGCTTGTATCGCGGGGGAACAGATACGCAGTATTTT; CDR3aa: CASSLYRGGTDTQYF
abundance: few; j_gene: TRBJ1-2; d_gene: NA; v_gene: TRBV7-8; CDR3nt: TGTGCCAGCAGCTTAGGGCACACTAACTATGGCTACACCTTC; CDR3aa: CASSLGHTNYGYTF
abundance: NA; j_gene: TRBJ2-5; d_gene: NA; v_gene: TRBV11-2; CDR3nt: TGTGCCAGCAGCTATGGTCGAGGGCGGGAGACCCAGTACTTC; CDR3aa: CASSYGRGRETQYF
abundance: NA; j_gene: TRBJ1-3; d_gene: NA; v_gene: TRBV7-8; CDR3nt: TGTGCCAGCAGCTATAGTGCGGTATCAGGTATCTCTGGAAACACCATATATTTT; CDR3aa: CASSYSAVSGISGNTIYF
abundance: NA; j_gene: TRBJ1-1; d_gene: NA; v_gene: TRBV6-4; CDR3nt: TGTGCCAGCAGTGAGAGGCAGGGCGGCACTGAAGCTTTCTTT; CDR3aa: CASSERQGGTEAFF
abundance: once; j_gene: TRBJ1-4; d_gene: NA; v_gene: TRBV7-3; CDR3nt: TGTGCCAGCAGCTTAACACCTTCGGAAAAACTGTTTTTT; CDR3aa: CASSLTPSEKLFF
abundance: once; j_gene: TRBJ2-7; d_gene: TRBD2; v_gene: TRBV4-1; CDR3nt: TGCGCCAGCAGCCGCGGGGGAGGGGCGTACGAGCAGTACTTC; CDR3aa: CASSRGGGAYEQYF
abundance: medium-sized; j_gene: TRBJ1-2; d_gene: NA; v_gene: TRBV13; CDR3nt: TGTGCCAGCAGCGCTCGCAGTCGGGGCAGAAGAGATGGCTACACCTTC; CDR3aa: CASSARSRGRRDGYTF
abundance: NA; j_gene: TRBJ1-2; d_gene: NA; v_gene: TRBV29-1; CDR3nt: TGCAGCGTTGGTTCGGAGTTCTATGGCTACACCTTC; CDR3aa: CSVGSEFYGYTF
abundance: NA; j_gene: TRBJ2-7; d_gene: NA; v_gene: TRBV5-6; CDR3nt: TGTGCCAGCAGTCGCCCCGGGGGCTCTTACGAGCAGTACTTC; CDR3aa: CASSRPGGSYEQYF
abundance: once; j_gene: TRBJ2-1; d_gene: TRBD2; v_gene: TRBV4-2; CDR3nt: TGTGCCAGCAGCCAAGATTATAGTTTTTCGGCGGGGGGGCGTAATGAGCAGTTCTTC; CDR3aa: CASSQDYSFSAGGRNEQFF
abundance: NA; j_gene: TRBJ1-2; d_gene: TRBD1; v_gene: TRBV5-4; CDR3nt: TGTGCCAGCAGCTTACAGGGGGCAAACTATGGCTACACCTTC; CDR3aa: CASSLQGANYGYTF
abundance: NA; j_gene: TRBJ2-7; d_gene: NA; v_gene: TRBV6-1; CDR3nt: TGTGCCAGCAGTGAACAGGGGGGCAGGAACGAGCAGTACTTC; CDR3aa: CASSEQGGRNEQYF
abundance: NA; j_gene: TRBJ2-2; d_gene: TRBD2; v_gene: TRBV10-2; CDR3nt: TGCGCCAGCAGTGAGTCGCGGCGGGGGGGGAACACCGGGGAGCTGTTTTTT; CDR3aa: CASSESRRGGNTGELFF
abundance: NA; j_gene: TRBJ2-1; d_gene: NA; v_gene: TRBV11-3; CDR3nt: TGTGCCAGCAGCCCACCGGGACTCGGTAAGGAAGAGCAGTTCTTC; CDR3aa: CASSPPGLGKEEQFF
abundance: few; j_gene: TRBJ2-1; d_gene: NA; v_gene: TRBV15; CDR3nt: TGTGCCACCAGCAGAGATAGGCGTGACTACAATGAGCAGTTCTTC; CDR3aa: CATSRDRRDYNEQFF
abundance: NA; j_gene: TRBJ2-7; d_gene: TRBD2; v_gene: TRBV5-4; CDR3nt: TGTGCCAGCAGCCCAGAACTAGCGGGGGCGCAGTACTTC; CDR3aa: CASSPELAGAQYF
abundance: NA; j_gene: TRBJ1-5; d_gene: NA; v_gene: TRBV18; CDR3nt: TGTGCCAGCTCACCACCGAAGGGGCCGGGCGTCAATCAGCCCCAGCATTTT; CDR3aa: CASSPPKGPGVNQPQHF
abundance: NA; j_gene: TRBJ2-1; d_gene: NA; v_gene: TRBV10-1; CDR3nt: TGCGCCAGCAGTGAGGGGCTAGCCGTTTCCCAGTTCTTC; CDR3aa: CASSEGLAVSQFF
abundance: NA; j_gene: TRBJ1-1; d_gene: NA; v_gene: TRBV7-6; CDR3nt: TGTGCCAGCAGCCCCGGGGGGCTGAACACTGAAGCTTTCTTT; CDR3aa: CASSPGGLNTEAFF
abundance: NA; j_gene: TRBJ2-3; d_gene: NA; v_gene: TRBV9; CDR3nt: TGTGCCAGCAGCGTAGGATACGGAGAAAGCACAGATACGCAGTATTTT; CDR3aa: CASSVGYGESTDTQYF